The TCR beta chain described here comes from a study of blood T cell repertoires in COVID-19. Across the whole study: Donors in the United States, Italy and Spain gave samples during acute or convalescent COVID-19.

Repertoires were generated with immunoSEQ multiplex PCR, while TCRdb's copy carries only in-frame clones and drops some. The sample holds some 180,000 clones, around four fifths seen once. This clone was recorded a few times. Recruited during active infection, patients (from Seattle) were subsequently followed longitudinally. The source of this sequence is a woman aged 40 to 50 with COVID-19, enrolled during active disease. The specimen was peripheral blood.

As DNA, the CDR3 is TGTGCCAGCAGCTTGTCTACCACGCCTCTTATAAATGAAAAACTGTTTTTT. As protein: CASSLSTTPLINEKLFF. The V and J genes are TRBV5-4 and TRBJ1-4; D is unresolved. The CDR3 spans 17 residues. Trimming left V 1 base short and J 5 bases short, with 18 bases between. Germline lookup yields CDR1 SGHNT and CDR2 YYREEE (reference sequence).